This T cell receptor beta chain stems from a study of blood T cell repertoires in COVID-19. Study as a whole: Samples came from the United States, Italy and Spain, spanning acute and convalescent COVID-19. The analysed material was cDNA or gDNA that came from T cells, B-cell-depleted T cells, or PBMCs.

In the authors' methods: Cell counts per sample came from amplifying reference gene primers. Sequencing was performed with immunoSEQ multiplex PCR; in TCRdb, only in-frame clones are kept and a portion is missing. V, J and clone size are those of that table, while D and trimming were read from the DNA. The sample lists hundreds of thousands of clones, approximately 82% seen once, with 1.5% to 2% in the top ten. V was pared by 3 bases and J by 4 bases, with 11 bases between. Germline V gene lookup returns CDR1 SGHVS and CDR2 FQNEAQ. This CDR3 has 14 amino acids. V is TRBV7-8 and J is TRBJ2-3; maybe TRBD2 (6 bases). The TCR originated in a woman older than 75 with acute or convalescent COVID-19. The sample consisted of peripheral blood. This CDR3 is CASSFGGMADTQYF. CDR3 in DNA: TGTGCCAGCAGCTTTGGAGGGATGGCAGATACGCAGTATTTT.